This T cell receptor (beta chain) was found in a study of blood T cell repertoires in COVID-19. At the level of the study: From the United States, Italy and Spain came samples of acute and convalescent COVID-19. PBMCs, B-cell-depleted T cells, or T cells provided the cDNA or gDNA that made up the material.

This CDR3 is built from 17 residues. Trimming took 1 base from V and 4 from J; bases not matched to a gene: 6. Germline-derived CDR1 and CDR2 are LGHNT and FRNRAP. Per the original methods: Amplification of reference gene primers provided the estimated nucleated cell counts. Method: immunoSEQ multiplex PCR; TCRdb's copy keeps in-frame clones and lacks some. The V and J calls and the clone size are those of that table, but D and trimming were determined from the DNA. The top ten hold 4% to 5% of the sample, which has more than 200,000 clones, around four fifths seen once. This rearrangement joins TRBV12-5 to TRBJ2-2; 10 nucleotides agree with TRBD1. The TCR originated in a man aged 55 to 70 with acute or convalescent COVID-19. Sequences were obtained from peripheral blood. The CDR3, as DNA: TGTGCTAGTGGTTTGGGGACAGGGGGGGTGAGCACCGGGGAGCTGTTTTTT. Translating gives CASGLGTGGVSTGELFF.